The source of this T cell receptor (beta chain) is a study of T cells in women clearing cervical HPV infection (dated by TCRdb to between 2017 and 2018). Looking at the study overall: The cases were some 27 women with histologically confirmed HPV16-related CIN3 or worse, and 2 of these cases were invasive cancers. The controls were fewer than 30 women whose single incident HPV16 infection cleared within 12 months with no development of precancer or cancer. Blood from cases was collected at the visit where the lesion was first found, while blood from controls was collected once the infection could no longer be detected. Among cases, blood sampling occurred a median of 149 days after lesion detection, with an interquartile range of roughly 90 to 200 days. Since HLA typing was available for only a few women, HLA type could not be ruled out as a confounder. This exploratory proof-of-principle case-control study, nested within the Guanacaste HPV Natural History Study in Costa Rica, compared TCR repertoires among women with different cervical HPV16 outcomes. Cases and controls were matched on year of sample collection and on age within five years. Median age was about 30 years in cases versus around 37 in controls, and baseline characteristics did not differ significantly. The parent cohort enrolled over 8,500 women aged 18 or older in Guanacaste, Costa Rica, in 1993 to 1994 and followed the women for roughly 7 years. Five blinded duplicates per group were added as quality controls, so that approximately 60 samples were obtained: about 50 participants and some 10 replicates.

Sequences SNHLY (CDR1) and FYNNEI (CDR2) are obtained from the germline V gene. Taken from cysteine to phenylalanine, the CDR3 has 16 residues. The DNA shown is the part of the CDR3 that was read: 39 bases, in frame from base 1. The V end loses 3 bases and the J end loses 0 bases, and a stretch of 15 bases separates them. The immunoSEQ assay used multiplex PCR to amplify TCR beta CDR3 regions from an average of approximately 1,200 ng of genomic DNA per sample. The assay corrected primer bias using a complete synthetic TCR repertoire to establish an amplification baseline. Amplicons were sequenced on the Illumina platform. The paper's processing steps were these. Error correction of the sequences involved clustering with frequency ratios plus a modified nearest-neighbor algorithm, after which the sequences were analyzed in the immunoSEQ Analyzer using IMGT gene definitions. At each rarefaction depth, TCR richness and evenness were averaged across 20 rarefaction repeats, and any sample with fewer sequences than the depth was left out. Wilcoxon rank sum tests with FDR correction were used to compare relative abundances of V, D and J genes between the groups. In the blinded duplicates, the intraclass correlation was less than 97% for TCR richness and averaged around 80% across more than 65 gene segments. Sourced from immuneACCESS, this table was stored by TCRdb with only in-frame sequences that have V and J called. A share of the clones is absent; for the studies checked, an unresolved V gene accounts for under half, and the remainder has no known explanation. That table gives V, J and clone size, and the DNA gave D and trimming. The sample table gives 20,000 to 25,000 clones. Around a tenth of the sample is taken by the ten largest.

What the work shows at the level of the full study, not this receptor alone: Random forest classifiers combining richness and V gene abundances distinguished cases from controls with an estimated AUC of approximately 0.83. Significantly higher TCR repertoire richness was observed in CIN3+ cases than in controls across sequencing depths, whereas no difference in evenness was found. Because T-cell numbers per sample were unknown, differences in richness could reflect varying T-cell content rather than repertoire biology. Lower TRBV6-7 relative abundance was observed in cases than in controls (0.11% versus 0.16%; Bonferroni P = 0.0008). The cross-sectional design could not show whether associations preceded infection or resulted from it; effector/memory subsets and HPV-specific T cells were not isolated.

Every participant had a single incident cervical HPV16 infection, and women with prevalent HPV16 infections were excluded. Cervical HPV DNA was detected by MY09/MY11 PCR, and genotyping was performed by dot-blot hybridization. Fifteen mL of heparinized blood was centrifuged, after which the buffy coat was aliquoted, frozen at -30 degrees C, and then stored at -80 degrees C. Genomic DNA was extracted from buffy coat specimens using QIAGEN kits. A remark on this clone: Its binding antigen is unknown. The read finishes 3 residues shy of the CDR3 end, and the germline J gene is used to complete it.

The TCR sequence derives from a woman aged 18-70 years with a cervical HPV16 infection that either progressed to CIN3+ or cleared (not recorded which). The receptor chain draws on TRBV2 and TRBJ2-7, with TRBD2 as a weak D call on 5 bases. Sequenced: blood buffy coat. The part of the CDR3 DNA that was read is TGTGCCAGCAGTGAGCTGGAGGCAGCGAGCTCCTACGAG. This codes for CASSELEAASSYE. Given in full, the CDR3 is CASSELEAASSYEQYF.